This entry describes one TCR beta chain. Its specificity is not known. Sequenced by immunoSEQ multiplex PCR; TCRdb stores in-frame clones only, minus some. The sample contains 120,000 to 150,000 clones, around 90% of which appear only once. With V trimmed by 6 bases and J by 7 bases, 7 bases remained unmatched. The CDR3 contains 13 residues. The data were obtained in a study of T cell responses to AZD1222 COVID-19 vaccine. Study-wide results and limits: Distributed over spike, vaccine-associated CD4 TCRs predominated at 160-218 and 743-854.

The TCR sequence derives from an adult who received the AZD1222 COVID-19 vaccine. Sequencing was performed on peripheral blood, taken 28 days after the second AZD1222 dose. The V gene is TRBV12-3 or TRBV12-4, the J gene TRBJ1-2; 8 bases agree with TRBD1. The CDR3 loop is CASSADRVSGYTF. The CDR3 coding sequence is TGTGCCAGCAGCGCGGACAGGGTCAGTGGCTACACCTTC.